Shown below are 27 T cell receptor beta chains from a single sample sequenced in a study of early T cells in non-severe SARS-CoV-2 infection. TCRdb passed the 5' RACE reads through MiXCR, listing each CDR3 protein once. Here the sample spans 50,000 to 60,000 distinct CDR3 sequences, roughly 11% being singletons. The material sequenced was whole blood. Source of these receptors: an adult who was a healthcare worker with PCR-confirmed SARS-CoV-2 infection or an uninfected control (not recorded which).

This clonotype was observed a handful of times. This sequence joins TRBV4-3 and TRBJ2-1, with D unresolved. The length of the CDR3 is 14 residues. In germline, CDR1 is LGHNA, CDR2 YSLEER. With 0 bases removed from V and 13 bases from J, the gap between germline ends came to 16 bases. Here the CDR3 DNA reads TGCGCCAGCAGCCAAGAGCCCGAATGGGGATCCCAGTTCTTC. Translating gives CASSQEPEWGSQFF.

The chain recombines TRBV2 with TRBJ2-3; D remains unclear. The CDR3 spans 12 residues. Germline V gene data show CDR1 as SNHLY and CDR2 as FYNNEI. V was trimmed by 6 bases and J by 7 bases, leaving 11 bases between them. The CDR3 here is CASRGFHNTQYF. The CDR3 DNA follows: TGTGCCAGCAGGGGATTTCATAATACGCAGTATTTT.

This clonotype was observed a handful of times. This chain links TRBV29-1 with TRBJ2-1; the D is unclear. This CDR3 is 14 amino acids long. The V gene's germline CDR1 is SQVTM and CDR2 ANQGSEA. Trimming removed 3 bases at V and 0 bases at J, with 9 bases between. The CDR3 is CSVEWEHSYNEQFF. CDR3 nucleotides: TGCAGCGTTGAGTGGGAACACTCCTACAATGAGCAGTTCTTC.

This clonotype was picked up one time. One base away lies a much larger clone, so this may be a sequencing read error. This chain links TRBV14 with TRBJ2-1, with D tentatively TRBD2 (5 bases). V was cut by 1 base and J by 8 bases, with 15 bases left in between. This CDR3 comprises 15 residues. Germline CDR1 SGHDN, CDR2 FVKESK. Written as DNA, the CDR3 is TGTGCCAGCAGCCAAGTTCTTGACTACGATCATGAGCAGTTCTTC. Translation gives CASSQVLDYDHEQFF.

In its sample, this clonotype was seen many times. The chain couples TRBV6-6 to TRBJ1-2; unclear D gene. Germline values: CDR1 MNHNY, CDR2 SVGAGI (reference sequence). The V end lost 5 bases, the J end lost 7 bases, and 17 bases lay between the germline ends. The CDR3 has 14 residues. CDR3 nucleotide sequence: TGTGCCAGCAGTCCTGGACCTGTCGTAACTGGCTACACCTTC. Translated, it gives CASSPGPVVTGYTF.

This clonotype was seen more than once but under ten times. This sequence joins TRBV29-1 and TRBJ2-3, with D possibly matching TRBD2 (6 bases). V lost 3 bases and J 2 bases, leaving 12 bases between the germline ends. CDR3 length: 14 amino acids. The germline CDR1 and CDR2 sequences are SQVTM and ANQGSEA. The DNA for the CDR3 is TGCAGCGTTGATCGGGACTCTATCACAGATACGCAGTATTTT. Translating gives CSVDRDSITDTQYF.

This clonotype was seen at least ten times. For the CDR3, the DNA is TGCGCCAGCAGTGAGTCTCGGGGGTTATCTCCCAGAGGGACCCAGTACTTC. Translated: CASSESRGLSPRGTQYF. This chain connects TRBV10-2 to TRBJ2-5; D possibly corresponds to TRBD2 (6 bases). V dropped 0 bases and J dropped 7 bases, with 21 bases sitting between them. CDR1 is WSHSY and CDR2 is SAAADI in the germline V gene. This CDR3 spans 17 amino acids.

This clonotype has at least ten counts. This chain links TRBV28 with TRBJ1-1, with D perhaps matching TRBD1 (5 bases). The CDR3 runs to 13 residues. V lost 6 bases, J lost 7 bases, and 15 bases lay in between. Germline CDR1 is MDHEN and CDR2 is SYDVKM. The CDR3 bases are TGTGCCAGCAGGCGGGACTGGGCCGGTGAAGCTTTCTTT. The encoded protein is CASRRDWAGEAFF.

The sample holds many counts of this clonotype. The V call is TRBV5-1, the J call TRBJ2-1; 8 bases are shared with TRBD1. The CDR3 is 15 residues long. Germline V gives CDR1 SGHRS, CDR2 YFSETQ. The ends lost 5 bases at V and 7 bases at J; junction bases unmatched: 11. The CDR3 loop reads CASSRDRSSGNEQFF. The CDR3 coding sequence is TGCGCCAGCAGTCGGGACAGGTCCTCTGGGAATGAGCAGTTCTTC.

This clonotype was observed a handful of times. V and J are TRBV7-9 and TRBJ2-7; D not certain. The V and J ends lost 5 bases and 0 bases respectively, with 17 bases between them. Germline loops: CDR1 SEHNR, CDR2 FQNEAQ (reference sequence). The CDR3 loop spans 16 amino acids. The CDR3 sequence is CASSEALALDSYEQYF. CDR3 DNA: TGTGCCAGCAGCGAAGCTCTTGCTCTAGACTCCTACGAGCAGTACTTC.

In this sample, this clonotype turned up many times. The chain joins TRBV6-2 or TRBV6-3 to TRBJ1-2; 8 bases align to TRBD1. J gave up 3 bases and V 5 bases, and 2 bases lay outside the gene matches. The CDR3 sequence is 13 residues long. The germline V gene has CDR1 MNHEY and CDR2 SVGEGT. The CDR3 DNA sequence: TGTGCCAGCAGTCCGGACAGGGACTATGGCTACACCTTC. Its translation is CASSPDRDYGYTF.

The chain employs TRBV10-2 and TRBJ1-1, with D hard to call. The CDR3 has 12 residues. V lost 3 bases to trimming and J lost 7 bases, with 9 bases between them. CDR1 and CDR2 from the germline V gene are WSHSY and SAAADI. The CDR3 loop is CASSEGRIEAFF. In DNA, the CDR3 is TGCGCCAGCAGTGAAGGACGGATTGAAGCTTTCTTT.

This chain connects TRBV20-1 to TRBJ2-1; TRBD1 is a possible D gene (6 bases). Germline CDR1 reads DFQATT; CDR2 reads SNEGSKA (reference sequence). V was clipped by 2 bases and J by 10 bases, with 15 bases between them. The CDR3 length is 13 residues. The CDR3 protein is CSARLGNDREQFF. The CDR3 nucleotides read TGCAGTGCTAGACTTGGTAACGACAGGGAGCAGTTCTTC.

This clonotype was picked up many times. The chain couples TRBV5-1 to TRBJ2-4; no clear D gene. The CDR3 contains 12 residues. V lost 0 bases and J lost 6, with 4 bases in between. Germline-derived CDR1 and CDR2 are SGHRS and YFSETQ. CDR3 nucleotide sequence: TGCGCCAGCAGCTTGGATTCAAACATTCAGTACTTC. It is translated as CASSLDSNIQYF.

The chain uses TRBV29-1 and TRBJ2-1; D is unclear. The CDR3 has 13 amino acids. Germline CDR1 is SQVTM and CDR2 is ANQGSEA. Trimming left V 0 bases short and J 3 bases short, with 6 bases between. CDR3 coding DNA: TGCAGCGTTGAAGACGGCTACTACAATGAGCAGTTCTTC. Its protein product is CSVEDGYYNEQFF.

The table lists this clonotype with a few counts. The gene calls are TRBV6-2 or TRBV6-3 and TRBJ2-1; 7 nucleotides match TRBD2. The CDR3 sequence is 15 residues long. Germline V gives CDR1 MNHEY, CDR2 SVGEGT. Unmatched junction bases numbered 7, after V lost 5 bases and J lost 3 bases. In DNA, the CDR3 is TGTGCCAGCAGTCTTGCGGGGGTCCTCTACAATGAGCAGTTCTTC. Encoded protein: CASSLAGVLYNEQFF.

This clonotype was detected only a few times. This sequence joins TRBV28 and TRBJ1-1; D unresolved. This CDR3 has 13 amino acids. Germline lookup yields CDR1 MDHEN and CDR2 SYDVKM. V was clipped by 7 bases and J by 3 bases, with 12 bases between them. In DNA form, the CDR3 reads TGTGCCAGCACGGGAGGGAGGTACACTGAAGCTTTCTTT. Translating it yields CASTGGRYTEAFF.

This clonotype showed up just a few times. The V and J genes are TRBV27 and TRBJ2-3; TRBD1 matches at 7 bases. V was clipped by 6 bases and J by 1 base; unmatched bases: 10. This CDR3 spans 16 amino acids. Germline-derived CDR1 and CDR2 are MNHEY and SMNVEV (reference sequence). CDR3 sequence reads: CASRPHRGMGTDTQYF. The DNA of the CDR3 is TGTGCCAGCAGACCCCACAGGGGAATGGGCACAGATACGCAGTATTTT.

There are many counts of this clonotype. The chain recombines TRBV7-9 with TRBJ2-3, with 12 nucleotides matching TRBD2. The germline V gene has CDR1 SEHNR and CDR2 FQNEAQ (reference sequence). V dropped 4 bases and J dropped 8; count of bases not matched to a gene: 10. The CDR3 consists of 16 residues. CDR3 bases: TGTGCCAGCAGCTGGACCGCTAGCGGGGGGGCAAGTACGCAGTATTTT. It yields the protein CASSWTASGGASTQYF.

This clonotype was seen a few times. This chain uses TRBV2 with TRBJ2-1; D remains unclear. CDR3 length equals 12 residues. The V end was cut by 3 bases, the J end by 6 bases, with 6 bases between. From germline, CDR1 is SNHLY and CDR2 FYNNEI. The CDR3 DNA reads as TGTGCCAGCAGTGAGGAGTTCAATGAGCAGTTCTTC. This translates into CASSEEFNEQFF.

The genes are TRBV20-1 and TRBJ2-2, with D perhaps assigned TRBD1 or TRBD2 (6 bases each). V was shortened by 6 bases and J by 5 bases, with 13 bases between the two germline ends. This CDR3 region has 13 residues. The germline V gene has CDR1 DFQATT and CDR2 SNEGSKA (reference sequence). Written as DNA, the CDR3 is TGCAGTGCAAGGACAGCGGGTACCGGGGAGCTGTTTTTT. Translation gives CSARTAGTGELFF.

The chain uses TRBV9 and TRBJ2-7; a possible D gene is TRBD2 (6 bases). This CDR3 is 15 amino acids long. The V and J ends lost 6 bases and 5 bases respectively, with 21 bases between them. Looked up from germline, CDR1 is SGDLS and CDR2 is YYNGEE. The CDR3 here is CASTVAGSSLDEQYF. DNA of the CDR3: TGTGCCAGCACCGTGGCCGGGAGCAGCCTGGACGAGCAGTACTTC.

The chain recombines TRBV15 with TRBJ1-5; D is unresolved. The CDR3 length is 15 residues. V was shortened by 0 bases and J by 6 bases, with 12 bases between the two germline ends. CDR1 is LNHNV and CDR2 is YYDKDF in the germline V gene (reference sequence). The CDR3 DNA reads TGTGCCACCAGCAGAGATCGGGCAGGAGTTCAGCCCCAGCATTTT. Translating gives CATSRDRAGVQPQHF.

Many counts were recorded for this clonotype. The J gene is TRBJ2-5, the V gene TRBV28, with 14 nucleotides matching TRBD2. CDR1 is MDHEN, CDR2 SYDVKM, per germline. The CDR3 runs to 17 residues. J was trimmed by 3 bases and V by 5 bases; bases with no gene match: 8. The CDR3 sequence: CASSLRLAGGPEETQYF. The CDR3 region has the DNA TGTGCCAGCAGTCTCAGACTAGCGGGAGGGCCAGAAGAGACCCAGTACTTC.

The gene calls are TRBV6-2 or TRBV6-3 and TRBJ1-1; possibly TRBD1 for D (6 bases). The CDR3 contains 13 residues. V lost 6 bases to trimming and J lost 11 bases, with 19 bases between them. Per germline, CDR1 MNHEY and CDR2 SVGEGT. CDR3 nucleotides: TGTGCCAGCAGCTCCACGACAGGCCCCACCGCTTTCTTT. Translated, it gives CASSSTTGPTAFF.

The V gene is TRBV2, the J gene TRBJ1-3; unclear D gene. The germline V gene has CDR1 SNHLY and CDR2 FYNNEI. The CDR3 has 13 residues. Trimming took 4 bases from V and 0 from J, leaving 4 bases between them. In DNA, the CDR3 is TGTGCCAGCAGTGTTAGCTCTGGAAACACCATATATTTT. Protein: CASSVSSGNTIYF.

J is TRBJ1-5 and V is TRBV4-1; TRBD1 is a possible D gene (6 bases). The germline gives CDR1 MGHRA, CDR2 YSYEKL. The V end lost 5 bases, the J end lost 7 bases, and 18 bases lay between the germline ends. CDR3 size: 15 residues. CDR3 coding DNA: TGCGCCAGCAGCTCCCAGGACAGTGAGGCCCAGCCCCAGCATTTT. Translated, it gives CASSSQDSEAQPQHF.